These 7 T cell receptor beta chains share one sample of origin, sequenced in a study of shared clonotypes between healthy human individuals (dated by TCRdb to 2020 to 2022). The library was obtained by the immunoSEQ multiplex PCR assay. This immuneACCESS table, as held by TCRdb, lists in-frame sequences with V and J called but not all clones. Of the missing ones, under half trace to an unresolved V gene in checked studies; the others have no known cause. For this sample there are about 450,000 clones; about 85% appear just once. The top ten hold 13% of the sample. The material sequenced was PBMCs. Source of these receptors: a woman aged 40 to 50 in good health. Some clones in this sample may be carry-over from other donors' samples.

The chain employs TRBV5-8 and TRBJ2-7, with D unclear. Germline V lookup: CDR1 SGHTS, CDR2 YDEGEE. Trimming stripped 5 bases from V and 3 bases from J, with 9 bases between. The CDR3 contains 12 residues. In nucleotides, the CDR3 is TGTGCCAGCAGGACCCTAGGCTACGAGCAGTACTTC. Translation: CASRTLGYEQYF.

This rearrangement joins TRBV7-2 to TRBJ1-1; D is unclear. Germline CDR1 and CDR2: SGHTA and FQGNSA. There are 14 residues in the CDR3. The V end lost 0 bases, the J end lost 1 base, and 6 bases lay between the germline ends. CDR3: CASSLARQNTEAFF. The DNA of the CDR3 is TGTGCCAGCAGCTTAGCGAGGCAGAACACTGAAGCTTTCTTT.

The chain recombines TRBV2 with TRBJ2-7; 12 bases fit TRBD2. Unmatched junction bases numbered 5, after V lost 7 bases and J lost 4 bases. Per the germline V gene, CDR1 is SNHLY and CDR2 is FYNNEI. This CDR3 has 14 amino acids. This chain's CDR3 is CASTGGTSGYEQYF. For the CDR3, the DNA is TGTGCCAGCACCGGAGGGACTAGCGGGTACGAGCAGTACTTC.

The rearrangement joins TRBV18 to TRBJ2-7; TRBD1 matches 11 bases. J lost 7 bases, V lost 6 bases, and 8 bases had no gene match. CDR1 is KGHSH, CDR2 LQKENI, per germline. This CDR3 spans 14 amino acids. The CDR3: CASSPGTGGSEQYF. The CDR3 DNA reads TGTGCCAGCTCCCCCGGGACAGGGGGGTCGGAGCAGTACTTC.

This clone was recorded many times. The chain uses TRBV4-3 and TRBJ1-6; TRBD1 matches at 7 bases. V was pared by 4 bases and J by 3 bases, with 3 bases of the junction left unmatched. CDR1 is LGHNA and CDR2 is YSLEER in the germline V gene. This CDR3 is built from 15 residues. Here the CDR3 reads CASSLGTVYNSPLHF. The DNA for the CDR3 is TGCGCCAGCAGCCTCGGGACAGTCTATAATTCACCCCTCCACTTT.

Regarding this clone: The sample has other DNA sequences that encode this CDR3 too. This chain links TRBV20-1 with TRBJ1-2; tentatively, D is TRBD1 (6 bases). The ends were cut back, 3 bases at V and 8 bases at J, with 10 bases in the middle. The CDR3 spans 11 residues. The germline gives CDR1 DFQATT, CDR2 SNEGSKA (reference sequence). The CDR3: CSARGGWGYTF. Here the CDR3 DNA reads TGCAGTGCTAGGGGGGGCTGGGGCTACACCTTC.

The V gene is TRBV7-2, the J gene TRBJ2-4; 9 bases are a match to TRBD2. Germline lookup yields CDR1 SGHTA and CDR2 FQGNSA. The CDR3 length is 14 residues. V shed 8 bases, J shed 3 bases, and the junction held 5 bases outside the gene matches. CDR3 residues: CASQLTSGKNIQYF. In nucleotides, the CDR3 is TGTGCCAGCCAACTGACTAGCGGCAAAAACATTCAGTACTTC.